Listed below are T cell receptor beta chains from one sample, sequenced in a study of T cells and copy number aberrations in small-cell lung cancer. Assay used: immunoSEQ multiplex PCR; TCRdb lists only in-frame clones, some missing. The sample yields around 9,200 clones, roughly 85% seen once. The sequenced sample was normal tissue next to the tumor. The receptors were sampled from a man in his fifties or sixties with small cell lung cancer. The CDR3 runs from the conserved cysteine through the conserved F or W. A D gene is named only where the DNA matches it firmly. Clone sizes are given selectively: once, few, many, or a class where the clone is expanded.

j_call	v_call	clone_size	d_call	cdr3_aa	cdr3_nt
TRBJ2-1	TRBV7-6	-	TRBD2	CASSLVAASGSGFEQFF	TGTGCCAGCAGCTTAGTCGCGGCTAGCGGGAGCGGGTTTGAGCAGTTCTTC
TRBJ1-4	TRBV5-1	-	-	CASSFGGREKLFF	TGCGCCAGCAGCTTCGGGGGGCGCGAGAAACTGTTTTTT
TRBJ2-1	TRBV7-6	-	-	CASSLGRPQNSNEQFF	TGTGCCAGCAGCTTGGGGAGGCCACAGAACAGCAATGAGCAGTTCTTC
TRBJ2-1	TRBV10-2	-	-	CASRHNNEQFF	TGCGCCAGCAGACACAACAATGAGCAGTTCTTC
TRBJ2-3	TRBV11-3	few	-	CASSFTDTQYF	TGTGCCAGCAGCTTCACAGATACGCAGTATTTT
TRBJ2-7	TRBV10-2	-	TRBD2	CASSESLADYEQYF	TGCGCCAGCAGTGAGTCGCTAGCGGATTACGAGCAGTACTTC
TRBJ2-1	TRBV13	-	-	CASSHETNSPSGEQFF	TGTGCCAGCAGCCATGAGACCAATTCCCCTTCGGGTGAGCAGTTCTTC
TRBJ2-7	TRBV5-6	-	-	CASSAGQSWDEQYF	TGTGCCAGCAGCGCGGGACAGTCGTGGGACGAGCAGTACTTC
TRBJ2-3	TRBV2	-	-	CASSGRARTDTQYF	TGTGCCAGCAGTGGGAGGGCTCGCACAGATACGCAGTATTTT
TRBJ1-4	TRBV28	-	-	CASSSPAVEKLFF	TGTGCCAGCAGTTCCCCGGCAGTTGAAAAACTGTTTTTT
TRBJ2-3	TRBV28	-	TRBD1	CASDRTGRADTQYF	TGTGCCAGTGATCGGACAGGGCGGGCAGATACGCAGTATTTT
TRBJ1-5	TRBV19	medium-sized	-	CASSIANRYNAYSNQPQHF	TGTGCCAGTAGTATAGCGAACAGATACAATGCGTATAGCAATCAGCCCCAGCATTTT
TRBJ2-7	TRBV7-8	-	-	CASSSWNRVTYEQYF	TGTGCCAGCAGCTCCTGGAACAGGGTTACCTACGAGCAGTACTTC
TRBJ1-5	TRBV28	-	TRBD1	CASTRDRGNQPQHF	TGTGCCAGCACCCGGGACAGGGGGAATCAGCCCCAGCATTTT
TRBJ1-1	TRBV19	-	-	CASSWSGSRRTEAFF	TGTGCCAGTAGTTGGTCAGGGTCGAGGAGGACTGAAGCTTTCTTT
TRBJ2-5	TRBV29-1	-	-	CSAEAGIEETQYF	TGCAGCGCCGAGGCGGGAATAGAAGAGACCCAGTACTTC
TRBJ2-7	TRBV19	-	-	CASSMRVRDEQYF	TGTGCCAGTAGTATGCGGGTACGGGACGAGCAGTACTTC